This T cell receptor beta chain was sequenced for a study of T cells after yellow fever vaccination. From the 5' RACE reads, TCRdb called clonotypes with MiXCR, one entry per CDR3 protein. The sample lists 100,000 to 150,000 distinct CDR3 sequences, approximately 9% seen once, with less than 40% in the top ten. Germline V gene sequence: CDR1 SGHDN, CDR2 FVKESK. V was pared by 3 bases and J by 3 bases, with 12 bases between. The CDR3 covers 14 residues. This receptor was identified in a man between 18 and 29 years old who received the YFV17D yellow fever vaccine. The specimen was CD8+ T cells sorted from PBMCs, collected on the day of the yellow fever booster vaccination. This chain links TRBV14 with TRBJ2-7; no clear D. The CDR3 loop reads CASSHPGHVYEQYF. In DNA form, the CDR3 reads TGTGCCAGCAGCCACCCCGGGCACGTCTACGAGCAGTACTTC.